The 18 T cell receptor beta chains below all came from one sample that was sequenced in a study of T cells in localized non-small cell lung cancer. The repertoire was sequenced with immunoSEQ multiplex PCR; TCRdb's copy has only in-frame clones and lacks some. This sample has approximately 67,000 clones; approximately 84% occur once, and the top ten carry approximately 13%. The sample was peripheral blood, taken before any cancer treatment. The receptors were gathered from a female donor at least 60 years old with stage I lung adenocarcinoma.

This chain links TRBV10-3 with TRBJ2-7, with D possibly TRBD2 on 6 matching bases. Germline CDR1 and CDR2: ENHRY and SYGVKD. This CDR3 has 14 amino acids. Trimming took 7 bases from V and 2 from J, leaving 15 bases between them. The CDR3 reads CAIKLAPNTYEQYF. The CDR3 DNA follows: TGTGCCATCAAGCTAGCGCCTAACACCTACGAGCAGTACTTC.

The V gene is TRBV18, the J gene TRBJ2-5; no definite D call. V was trimmed by 0 bases and J by 5 bases, leaving 10 bases between them. Germline values: CDR1 KGHSH, CDR2 LQKENI. The CDR3 loop spans 14 amino acids. The CDR3: CASSPPSAIETQYF. DNA for the CDR3: TGTGCCAGCTCACCACCGTCAGCCATCGAGACCCAGTACTTC.

As for this clone: The same CDR3 is also encoded by other DNA sequences in this sample. The chain combines TRBV6-1 with TRBJ2-3, with unresolved D. Deletions cut 4 bases from V and 6 bases from J, with 14 bases between. Per the germline V gene, CDR1 is MNHNS and CDR2 is SASEGT. The CDR3 covers 14 residues. The CDR3 nucleotides read TGTGCCAGCAGTGCTCAGTCCGGTGCCGATACGCAGTATTTT. Residues: CASSAQSGADTQYF.

V usage is TRBV5-1 and J usage is TRBJ2-1; the D gene could be TRBD1 or TRBD2 (5 bases each). CDR1 is SGHRS, CDR2 YFSETQ, per germline. The CDR3 is 15 residues long. Deletions cut 2 bases from V and 8 bases from J, with 17 bases between. CDR3 sequence: CASSLRRGRGDEQFF. The CDR3 DNA follows: TGCGCCAGCAGCTTAAGACGGGGAAGGGGTGATGAGCAGTTCTTC.

The chain employs TRBV11-2 and TRBJ2-3; TRBD1 might be the D (6 bases). The CDR3 consists of 15 residues. CDR1 is SGHAT, CDR2 FQNNGV, per germline. Trimming stripped 1 base from V and 6 bases from J, with 14 bases between. CDR3 in amino acids: CASSLGLGAGDTQYF. Written as DNA, the CDR3 is TGTGCCAGCAGCTTAGGATTGGGGGCCGGGGATACGCAGTATTTT.

The genes are TRBV5-6 and TRBJ1-5; 7 bases are a match to TRBD1. Germline trimming cut 3 bases from V and 7 bases from J; bases unmatched to any gene: 10. The V gene's germline CDR1 is SGHDT and CDR2 YYEEEE. The CDR3 is made up of 15 amino acids. The CDR3 here is CASSSYDRVEQPQHF. The CDR3 coding sequence is TGTGCCAGCAGCTCCTACGACAGGGTGGAACAGCCCCAGCATTTT.

This clone was counted only a few times. V gene TRBV2 combines with J gene TRBJ1-1; D remains unclear. This CDR3 comprises 14 residues. Trimming removed 6 bases at V and 0 bases at J, with 11 bases between. The germline CDR1 and CDR2 sequences are SNHLY and FYNNEI. The CDR3 loop reads CASSRAFMNTEAFF. CDR3 coding DNA: TGTGCCAGCAGCCGGGCTTTTATGAACACTGAAGCTTTCTTT. Looking up the rest from reference TRBV2 and TRBJ1-1 gives the full variable domain: EPEVTQTPSHQVTQMGQEVILRCVPISNHLYFYWYRQILGQKVEFLVSFYNNEISEKSEIFDDQFSVERPDGSNFTLKIRSTKLEDSAMYFCASSRAFMNTEAFFGQGTRLTVV.

The chain carries TRBV10-1 and TRBJ1-1; D remains unclear. The V end lost 3 bases, the J end lost 2 bases, and 7 bases lay between the germline ends. Germline assignment: CDR1 WNHNN and CDR2 SYGVQD (reference sequence). The CDR3 totals 13 residues. As DNA, the CDR3 is TGCGCCAGCAGTGAACACCTAAACACTGAAGCTTTCTTT. It translates to CASSEHLNTEAFF.

This clone appeared a single time. The chain combines TRBV7-8 with TRBJ1-5; D is undetermined. The CDR3 is 13 residues long. CDR1 and CDR2 (germline): SGHVS, FQNEAQ. Deletions cut 1 base from V and 4 bases from J, with 5 bases between. The CDR3 region has the DNA TGTGCCAGCAGCTTAGTAAGAAATCAGCCCCAGCATTTT. Translated, it gives CASSLVRNQPQHF.

The chain is built from TRBV7-9 and TRBJ2-7; tentatively, D is TRBD1 (5 bases). Per the germline V gene, CDR1 is SEHNR and CDR2 is FQNEAQ (reference sequence). V gave up 1 base and J gave up 5 bases, with 12 bases separating them. CDR3 length: 14 amino acids. CDR3 nucleotides: TGTGCCAGCAGCTTAGTGGGCAGGGTAGACGAGCAGTACTTC. This translates into CASSLVGRVDEQYF. Filled out from reference TRBV7-9 and TRBJ2-7, the complete variable domain reads DTGVSQNPRHKITKRGQNVTFRCDPISEHNRLYWYRQTLGQGPEFLTYFQNEAQLEKSRLLSDRFSAERPKGSFSTLEIQRTEQGDSAMYLCASSLVGRVDEQYFGPGTRLTVT.

This sequence joins TRBV18 and TRBJ1-4; 9 bases line up with TRBD1. In germline, CDR1 is KGHSH, CDR2 LQKENI. The CDR3 spans 17 residues. The V segment lost 3 bases and the J segment 1 base; nucleotides outside the gene matches: 6. CDR3 nucleotide sequence: TGTGCCAGCTCACCCCTCCGGGACAGGGAAACTAATGAAAAACTGTTTTTT. Encoded protein: CASSPLRDRETNEKLFF.

This chain uses TRBV29-1 with TRBJ1-4; the D is unclear. The V gene lost 4 bases and the J gene lost 3 bases, with 9 bases spanning the gap. This CDR3 spans 13 amino acids. The germline V gene encodes CDR1 SQVTM and CDR2 ANQGSEA. The CDR3 region is CSVVGKPNEKLFF. The CDR3 nucleotides read TGCAGCGTTGTCGGGAAGCCTAATGAAAAACTGTTTTTT.

The chain employs TRBV30 and TRBJ2-6; the D is unclear. Germline V gene lookup returns CDR1 GTSNPN and CDR2 SVGIG (reference sequence). The CDR3 extends over 11 amino acids. CDR3 sequence: CALSGANVLTF. The CDR3 bases are TGTGCTCTTAGTGGGGCCAACGTCCTGACTTTC.

The J gene is TRBJ1-2, the V gene TRBV2; TRBD1 matches at 9 bases. CDR3 size: 16 residues. The V gene end was trimmed by 5 bases and the J gene end by 3 bases; junction bases not matched to a gene: 10. Germline lookup yields CDR1 SNHLY and CDR2 FYNNEI. DNA for the CDR3: TGTGCCAGCAGTTTAGCCGGGACAGGGATTTACTATGGCTACACCTTC. As protein: CASSLAGTGIYYGYTF.

This chain joins TRBV11-3 and TRBJ1-2; a possible D gene is TRBD1 (6 bases). Per germline, CDR1 SGHNT and CDR2 YENEEA. Trimming stripped 7 bases from V and 2 bases from J, with 17 bases between. The CDR3 has 15 amino acids. CDR3 sequence: CASKTSGGPNYGYTF. The CDR3 coding sequence is TGTGCCAGCAAGACCTCGGGGGGGCCCAACTATGGCTACACCTTC.

The gene calls are TRBV11-2 and TRBJ1-1, with 10 bases fitting TRBD1. Unmatched junction bases numbered 9, after V lost 4 bases and J lost 1 base. The CDR3 consists of 17 residues. The germline gives CDR1 SGHAT, CDR2 FQNNGV. The CDR3 DNA reads TGTGCCAGCAGCTCTAGACAGGGGGCAAGGAGGAACACTGAAGCTTTCTTT. Protein sequence: CASSSRQGARRNTEAFF.

This chain connects TRBV4-2 to TRBJ2-5; no definite D call. The CDR3 is 15 amino acids. CDR1 and CDR2 from the germline V gene are LGHNA and YNFKEQ. Trimming pared 0 bases from V and 4 bases from J, leaving 12 bases between. The DNA of the CDR3 is TGTGCCAGCAGCCAAGAAGAGCAGCGCCCAGAGACCCAGTACTTC. The encoded protein is CASSQEEQRPETQYF.

The chain is built from TRBV6-1 and TRBJ2-7; 7 positions match TRBD1. The germline CDR1 and CDR2 sequences are MNHNS and SASEGT. The CDR3 runs to 15 residues. V lost 5 bases to trimming and J lost 6 bases; unmatched junction nucleotides: 13. CDR3 in DNA: TGTGCCAGCAGTCCCCAGGGGGTTGCGAAGGGCGAGCAGTACTTC. This encodes CASSPQGVAKGEQYF.